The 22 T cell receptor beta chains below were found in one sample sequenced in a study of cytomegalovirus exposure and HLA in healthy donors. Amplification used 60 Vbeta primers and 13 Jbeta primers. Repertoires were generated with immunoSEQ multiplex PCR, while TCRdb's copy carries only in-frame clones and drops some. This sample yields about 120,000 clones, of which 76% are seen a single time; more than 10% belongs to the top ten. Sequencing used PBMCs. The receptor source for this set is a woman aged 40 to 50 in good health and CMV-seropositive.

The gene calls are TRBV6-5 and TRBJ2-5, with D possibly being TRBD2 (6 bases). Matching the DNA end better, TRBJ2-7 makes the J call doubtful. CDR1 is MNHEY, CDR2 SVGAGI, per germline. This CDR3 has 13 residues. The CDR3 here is CASSLRRGNEQYF. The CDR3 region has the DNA TGTGCCAGCAGCCTACGTCGGGGGAACGAGCAGTACTTC.

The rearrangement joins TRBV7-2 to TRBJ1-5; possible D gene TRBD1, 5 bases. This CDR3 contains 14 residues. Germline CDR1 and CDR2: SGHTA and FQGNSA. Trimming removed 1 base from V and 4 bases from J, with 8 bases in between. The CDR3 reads CASSLGRANQPQHF. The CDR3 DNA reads TGTGCCAGCAGCTTAGGCAGGGCGAATCAGCCCCAGCATTTT.

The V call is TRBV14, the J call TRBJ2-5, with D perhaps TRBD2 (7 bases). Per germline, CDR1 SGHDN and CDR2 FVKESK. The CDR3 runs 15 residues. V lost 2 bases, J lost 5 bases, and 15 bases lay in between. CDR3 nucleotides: TGTGCCAGCAGCCAATTCTCCGGGGGGCGGGAGACCCAGTACTTC. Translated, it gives CASSQFSGGRETQYF.

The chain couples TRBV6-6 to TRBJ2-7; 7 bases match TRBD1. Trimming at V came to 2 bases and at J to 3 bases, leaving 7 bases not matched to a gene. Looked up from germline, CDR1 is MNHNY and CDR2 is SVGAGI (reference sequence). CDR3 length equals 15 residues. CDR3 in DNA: TGTGCCAGCAGTTACGGGACAGCATCCCTCTACGAGCAGTACTTC. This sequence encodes CASSYGTASLYEQYF.

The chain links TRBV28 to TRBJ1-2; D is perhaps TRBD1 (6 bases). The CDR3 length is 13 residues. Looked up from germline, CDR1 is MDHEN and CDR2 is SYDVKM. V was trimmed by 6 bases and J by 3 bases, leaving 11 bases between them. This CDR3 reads CASRRQEDYGYTF. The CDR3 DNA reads TGTGCCAGCAGACGACAGGAGGACTATGGCTACACCTTC.

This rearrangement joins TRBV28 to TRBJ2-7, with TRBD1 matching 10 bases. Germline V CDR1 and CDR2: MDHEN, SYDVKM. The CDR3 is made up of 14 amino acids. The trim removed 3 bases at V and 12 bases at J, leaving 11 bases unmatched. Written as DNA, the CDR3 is TGTGCCAGCAGTTTGGGACAGGGGCGAGCCGCACGGTACTTC. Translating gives CASSLGQGRAARYF.

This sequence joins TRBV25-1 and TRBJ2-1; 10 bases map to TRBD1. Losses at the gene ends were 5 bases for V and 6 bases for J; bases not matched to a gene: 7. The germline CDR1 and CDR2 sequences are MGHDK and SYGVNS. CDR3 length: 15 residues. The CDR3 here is CASSNRDRGGNEQFF. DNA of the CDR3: TGTGCCAGCAGTAACCGGGACAGGGGAGGCAATGAGCAGTTCTTC. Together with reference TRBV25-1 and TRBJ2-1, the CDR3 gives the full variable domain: EADIYQTPRYLVIGTGKKITLECSQTMGHDKMYWYQQDPGMELHLIHYSYGVNSTEKGDLSSESTVSRIRTEHFPLTLESARPSHTSQYLCASSNRDRGGNEQFFGPGTRLTVL.

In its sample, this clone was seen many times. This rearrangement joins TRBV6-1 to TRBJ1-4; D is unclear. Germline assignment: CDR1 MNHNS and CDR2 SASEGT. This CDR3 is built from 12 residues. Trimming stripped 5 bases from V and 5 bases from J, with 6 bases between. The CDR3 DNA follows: TGTGCCAGCAGTTTCCTGAATGAAAAACTGTTTTTT. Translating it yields CASSFLNEKLFF.

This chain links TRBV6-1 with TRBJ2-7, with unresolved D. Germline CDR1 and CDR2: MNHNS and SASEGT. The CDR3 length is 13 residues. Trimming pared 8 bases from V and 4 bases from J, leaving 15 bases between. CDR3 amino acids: CASGRPENYEQYF. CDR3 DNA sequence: TGTGCCAGCGGGCGCCCGGAAAATTACGAGCAGTACTTC.

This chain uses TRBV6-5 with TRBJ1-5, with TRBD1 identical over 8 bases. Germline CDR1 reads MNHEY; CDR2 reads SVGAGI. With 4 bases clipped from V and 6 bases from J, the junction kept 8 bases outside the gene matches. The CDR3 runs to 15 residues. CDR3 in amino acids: CASSSTGEGGQPQHF. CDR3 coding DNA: TGTGCCAGCAGTTCGACAGGGGAGGGCGGTCAGCCCCAGCATTTT.

This CDR3 reads CASSSGTARAYGYTF. The CDR3 DNA follows: TGCGCCAGCAGCAGCGGGACCGCTCGAGCTTATGGCTACACCTTC. The chain couples TRBV5-1 to TRBJ1-2; weak D call: TRBD1 (5 bases). V lost 4 bases to trimming and J lost 5 bases, with 18 bases between them. Germline CDR1 and CDR2: SGHRS and YFSETQ. This CDR3 contains 15 residues.

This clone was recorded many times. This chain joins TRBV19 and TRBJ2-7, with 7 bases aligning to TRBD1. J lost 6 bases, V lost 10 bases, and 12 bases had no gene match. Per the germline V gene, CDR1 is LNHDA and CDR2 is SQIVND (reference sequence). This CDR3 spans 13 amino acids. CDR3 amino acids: CATSFGTASEQYF. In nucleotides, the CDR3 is TGTGCCACTAGCTTCGGGACAGCGTCCGAGCAGTACTTC.

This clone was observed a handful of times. The CDR3 reads CASSHPRGNGQPQHF. The CDR3 nucleotides are TGTGCCAGTAGTCATCCCAGGGGGAATGGTCAGCCCCAGCATTTT. The chain combines TRBV19 with TRBJ1-5, with 7 positions matching TRBD1. With 5 bases clipped from V and 6 bases from J, the junction kept 10 bases outside the gene matches. CDR1 and CDR2 from the germline V gene are LNHDA and SQIVND (reference sequence). The CDR3 is 15 amino acids.

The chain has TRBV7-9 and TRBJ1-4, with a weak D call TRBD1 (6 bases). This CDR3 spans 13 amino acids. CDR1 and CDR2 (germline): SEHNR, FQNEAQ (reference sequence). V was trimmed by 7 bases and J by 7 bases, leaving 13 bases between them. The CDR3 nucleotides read TGTGCCAGCACCCACAGGGAGGGTGAAAAACTGTTTTTT. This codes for CASTHREGEKLFF.

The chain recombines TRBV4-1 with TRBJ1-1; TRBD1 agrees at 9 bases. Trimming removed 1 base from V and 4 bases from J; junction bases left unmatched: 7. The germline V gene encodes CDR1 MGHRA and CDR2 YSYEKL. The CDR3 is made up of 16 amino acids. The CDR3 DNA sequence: TGCGCCAGCAGCCAAGCTCCCCCGGGACAGGGCACTGAAGCTTTCTTT. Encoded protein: CASSQAPPGQGTEAFF.

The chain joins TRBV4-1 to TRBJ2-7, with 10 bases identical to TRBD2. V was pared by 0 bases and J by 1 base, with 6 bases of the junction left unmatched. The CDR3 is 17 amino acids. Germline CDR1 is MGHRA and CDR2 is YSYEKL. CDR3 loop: CASSQDPELAGSYEQYF. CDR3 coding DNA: TGCGCCAGCAGCCAAGATCCCGAACTAGCGGGATCCTACGAGCAGTACTTC.

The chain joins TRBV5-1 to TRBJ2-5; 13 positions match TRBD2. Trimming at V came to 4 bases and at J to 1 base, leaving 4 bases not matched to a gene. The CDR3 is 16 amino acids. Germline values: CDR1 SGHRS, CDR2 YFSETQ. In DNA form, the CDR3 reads TGCGCCAGCAGCGCGGGACTAGCGGGGTCCCAAGAGACCCAGTACTTC. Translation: CASSAGLAGSQETQYF.

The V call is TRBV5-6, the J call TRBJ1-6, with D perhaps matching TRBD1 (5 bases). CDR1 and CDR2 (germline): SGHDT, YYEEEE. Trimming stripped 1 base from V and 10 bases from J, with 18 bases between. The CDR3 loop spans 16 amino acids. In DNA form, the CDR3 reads TGTGCCAGCAGCTTGCGGCCAGGGAGGGTTAAATCACCCCTCCACTTT. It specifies CASSLRPGRVKSPLHF.

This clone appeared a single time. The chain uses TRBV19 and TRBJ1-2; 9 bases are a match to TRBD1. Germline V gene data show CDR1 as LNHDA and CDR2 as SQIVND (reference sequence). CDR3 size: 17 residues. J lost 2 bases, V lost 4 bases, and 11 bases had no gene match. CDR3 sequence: CASSSYAGTGFNYGYTF. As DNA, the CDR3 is TGTGCCAGTAGTAGTTACGCCGGGACAGGGTTCAACTATGGCTACACCTTC.

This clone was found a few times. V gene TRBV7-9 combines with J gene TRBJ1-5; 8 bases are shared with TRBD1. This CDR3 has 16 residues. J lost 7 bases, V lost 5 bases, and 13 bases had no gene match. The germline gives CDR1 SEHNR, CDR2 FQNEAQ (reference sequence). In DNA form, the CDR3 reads TGTGCCAGCAGCACCCAGGACAGGGCGGTTGGACAGCCCCAGCATTTT. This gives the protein CASSTQDRAVGQPQHF.

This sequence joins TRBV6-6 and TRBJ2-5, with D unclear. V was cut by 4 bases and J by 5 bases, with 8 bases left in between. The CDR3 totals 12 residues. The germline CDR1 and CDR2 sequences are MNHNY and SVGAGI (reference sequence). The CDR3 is CASSSPQETQYF. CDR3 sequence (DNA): TGTGCCAGCAGTTCCCCCCAGGAGACCCAGTACTTC.

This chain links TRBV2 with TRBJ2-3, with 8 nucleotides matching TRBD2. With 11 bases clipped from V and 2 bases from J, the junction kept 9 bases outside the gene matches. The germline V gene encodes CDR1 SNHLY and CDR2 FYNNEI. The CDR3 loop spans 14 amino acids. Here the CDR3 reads CAGKRGLNTDTQYF. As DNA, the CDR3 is TGTGCCGGCAAGCGGGGGCTTAACACAGATACGCAGTATTTT.